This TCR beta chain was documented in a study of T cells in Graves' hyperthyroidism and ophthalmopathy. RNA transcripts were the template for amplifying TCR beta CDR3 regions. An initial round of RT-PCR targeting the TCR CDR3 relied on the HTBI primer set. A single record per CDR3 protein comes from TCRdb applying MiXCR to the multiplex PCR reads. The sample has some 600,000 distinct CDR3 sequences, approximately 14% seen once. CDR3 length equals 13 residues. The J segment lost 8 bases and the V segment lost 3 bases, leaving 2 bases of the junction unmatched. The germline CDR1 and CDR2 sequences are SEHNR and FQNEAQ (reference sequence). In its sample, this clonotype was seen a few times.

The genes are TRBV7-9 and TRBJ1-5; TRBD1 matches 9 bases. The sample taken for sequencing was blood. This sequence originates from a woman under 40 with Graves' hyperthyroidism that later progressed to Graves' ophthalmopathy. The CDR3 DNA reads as TGTGCCAGCAGCTTGACAGGGGGTGAGCCCCAGCATTTT. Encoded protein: CASSLTGGEPQHF.